This TCR beta chain derives from a study of blood T cell repertoires in COVID-19. For the study at large: The United States, Italy and Spain were the sources of the acute and convalescent COVID-19 samples. From T cells, B-cell-depleted T cells, or PBMCs came the material, which was cDNA or gDNA.

The CDR3 totals 15 residues. Germline V CDR1 and CDR2: WSHSY, SAAADI. Trimming took off 5 bases at V and 1 base at J, with 12 bases between the two ends. The method was immunoSEQ multiplex PCR; TCRdb's version includes in-frame clones alone and lacks a portion of them. The sample holds roughly 88,000 clones, 90% to 95% seen once. This clone occurred once. This receptor was identified in a woman aged 45-65 years in a cohort sampled during active COVID-19. Material for sequencing was peripheral blood. V and J are TRBV10-2 and TRBJ2-1; D may be TRBD2 (6 bases). The CDR3 region has the DNA TGCGCCAGCAGTAGGGACTTTTTGTCCTACAATGAGCAGTTCTTC. Its protein product is CASSRDFLSYNEQFF.